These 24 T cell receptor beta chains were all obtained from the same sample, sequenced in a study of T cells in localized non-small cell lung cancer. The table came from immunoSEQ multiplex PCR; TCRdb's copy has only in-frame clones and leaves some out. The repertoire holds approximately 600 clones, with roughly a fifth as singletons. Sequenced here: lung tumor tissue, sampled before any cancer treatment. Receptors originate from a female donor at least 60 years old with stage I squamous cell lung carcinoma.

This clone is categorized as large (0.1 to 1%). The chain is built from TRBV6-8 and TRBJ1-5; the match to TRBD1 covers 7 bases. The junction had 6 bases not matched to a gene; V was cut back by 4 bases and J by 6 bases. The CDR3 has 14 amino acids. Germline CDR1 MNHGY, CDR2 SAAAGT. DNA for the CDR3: TGTGCCAGCAGTTTGGCGCAGGGGGGTCAGCCCCAGCATTTT. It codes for CASSLAQGGQPQHF.

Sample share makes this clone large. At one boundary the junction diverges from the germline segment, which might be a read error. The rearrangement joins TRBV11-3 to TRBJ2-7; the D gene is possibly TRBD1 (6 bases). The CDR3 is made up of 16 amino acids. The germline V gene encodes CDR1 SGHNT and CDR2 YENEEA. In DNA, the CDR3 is TGTGCCAGCAGTTTAGTCCCACAGGGAAACTCGGGAGAGCAGTACTTC. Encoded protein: CASSLVPQGNSGEQYF.

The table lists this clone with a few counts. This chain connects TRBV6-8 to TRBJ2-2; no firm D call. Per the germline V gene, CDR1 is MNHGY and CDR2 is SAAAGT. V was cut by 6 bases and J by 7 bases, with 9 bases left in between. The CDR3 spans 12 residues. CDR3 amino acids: CASRKEGGELFF. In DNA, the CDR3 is TGTGCCAGCAGAAAGGAAGGCGGGGAGCTGTTTTTT.

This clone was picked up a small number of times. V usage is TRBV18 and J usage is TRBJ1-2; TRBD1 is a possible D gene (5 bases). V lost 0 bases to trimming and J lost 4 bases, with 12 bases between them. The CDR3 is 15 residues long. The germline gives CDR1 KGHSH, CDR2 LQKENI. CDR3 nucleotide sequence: TGTGCCAGCTCACCACCGAGGGGCTCTGGCTATGGCTACACCTTC. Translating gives CASSPPRGSGYGYTF. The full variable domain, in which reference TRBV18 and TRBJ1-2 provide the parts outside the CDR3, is NAGVMQNPRHLVRRRGQEARLRCSPMKGHSHVYWYRQLPEEGLKFMVYLQKENIIDESGMPKERFSAEFPKEGPSILRIQQVVRGDSAAYFCASSPPRGSGYGYTFGSGTRLTVV.

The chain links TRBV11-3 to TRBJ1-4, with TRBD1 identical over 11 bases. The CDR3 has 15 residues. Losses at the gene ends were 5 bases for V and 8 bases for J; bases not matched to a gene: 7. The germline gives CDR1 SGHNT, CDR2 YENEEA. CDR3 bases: TGTGCCAGCAGCGGGACCGGGACAGGGGGAGAAAAACTGTTTTTT. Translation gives CASSGTGTGGEKLFF.

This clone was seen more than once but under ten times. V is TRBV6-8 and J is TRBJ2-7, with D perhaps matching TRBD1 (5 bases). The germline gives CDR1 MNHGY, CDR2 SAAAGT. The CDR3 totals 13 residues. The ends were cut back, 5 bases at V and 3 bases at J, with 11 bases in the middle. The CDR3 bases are TGTGCCAGCAGTGCGACAGTAAGCTACGAGCAGTACTTC. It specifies CASSATVSYEQYF.

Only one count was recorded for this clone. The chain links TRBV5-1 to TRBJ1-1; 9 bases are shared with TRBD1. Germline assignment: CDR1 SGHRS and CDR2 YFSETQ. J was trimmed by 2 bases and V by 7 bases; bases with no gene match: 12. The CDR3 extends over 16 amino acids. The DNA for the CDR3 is TGCGCCAGCTTTCCGGGACAGGGAGGTGGAAACACTGAAGCTTTCTTT. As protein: CASFPGQGGGNTEAFF. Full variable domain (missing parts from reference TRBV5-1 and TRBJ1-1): KAGVTQTPRYLIKTRGQQVTLSCSPISGHRSVSWYQQTPGQGLQFLFEYFSETQRNKGNFPGRFSGRQFSNSRSEMNVSTLELGDSALYLCASFPGQGGGNTEAFFGQGTRLTVV.

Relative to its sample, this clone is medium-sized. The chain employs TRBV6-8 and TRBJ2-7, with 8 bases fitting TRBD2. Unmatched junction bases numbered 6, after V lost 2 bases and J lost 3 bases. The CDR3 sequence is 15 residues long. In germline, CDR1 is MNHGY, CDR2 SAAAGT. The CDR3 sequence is CASSYGIAGSYEQYV. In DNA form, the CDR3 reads TGTGCCAGCAGTTACGGGATAGCGGGAAGCTACGAGCAGTACGTC.

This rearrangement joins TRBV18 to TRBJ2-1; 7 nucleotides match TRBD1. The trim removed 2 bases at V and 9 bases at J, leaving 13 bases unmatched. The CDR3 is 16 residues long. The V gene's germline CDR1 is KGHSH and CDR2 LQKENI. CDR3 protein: CASSPSPAGGPIEQFF. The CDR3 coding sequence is TGTGCCAGCTCACCATCACCGGCAGGGGGTCCTATTGAGCAGTTCTTC.

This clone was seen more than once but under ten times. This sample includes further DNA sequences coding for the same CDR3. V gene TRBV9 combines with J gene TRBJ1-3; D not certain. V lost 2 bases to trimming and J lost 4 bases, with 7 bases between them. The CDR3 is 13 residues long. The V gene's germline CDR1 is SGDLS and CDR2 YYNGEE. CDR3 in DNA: TGTGCCAGCAGCGTTGAAGGGGGAAACACCATATATTTT. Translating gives CASSVEGGNTIYF.

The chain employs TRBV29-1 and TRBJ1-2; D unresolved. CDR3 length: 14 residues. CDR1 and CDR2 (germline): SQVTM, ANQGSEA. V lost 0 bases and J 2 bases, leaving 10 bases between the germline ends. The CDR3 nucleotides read TGCAGCGTTGAAGAGGGCGGCAGAAACTATGGCTACACCTTC. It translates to CSVEEGGRNYGYTF.

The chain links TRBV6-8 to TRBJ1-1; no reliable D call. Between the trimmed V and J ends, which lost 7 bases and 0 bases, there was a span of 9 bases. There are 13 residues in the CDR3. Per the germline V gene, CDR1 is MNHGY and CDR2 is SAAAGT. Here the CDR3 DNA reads TGTGCCAGCACACGTGATCTGAACACTGAAGCTTTCTTT. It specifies CASTRDLNTEAFF.

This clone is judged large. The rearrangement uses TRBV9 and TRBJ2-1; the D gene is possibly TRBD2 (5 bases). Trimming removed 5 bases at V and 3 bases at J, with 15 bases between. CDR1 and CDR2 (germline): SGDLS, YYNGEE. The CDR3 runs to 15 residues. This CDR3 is CASSPTQGSYNEQFF. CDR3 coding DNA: TGTGCCAGCAGTCCAACCCAAGGGAGCTACAATGAGCAGTTCTTC.

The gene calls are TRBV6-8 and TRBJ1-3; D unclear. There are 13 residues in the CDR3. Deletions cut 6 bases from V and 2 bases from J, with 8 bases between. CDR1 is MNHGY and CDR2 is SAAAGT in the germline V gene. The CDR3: CASRGFTGNTIYF. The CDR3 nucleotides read TGTGCCAGCAGGGGGTTCACTGGAAACACCATATATTTT.

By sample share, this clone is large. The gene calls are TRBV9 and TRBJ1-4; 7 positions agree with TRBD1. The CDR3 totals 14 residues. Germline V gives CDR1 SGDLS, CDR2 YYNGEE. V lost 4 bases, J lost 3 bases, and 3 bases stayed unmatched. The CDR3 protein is CASSPQGANEKLFF. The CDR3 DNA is TGTGCCAGCAGCCCTCAGGGGGCTAATGAAAAACTGTTTTTT.

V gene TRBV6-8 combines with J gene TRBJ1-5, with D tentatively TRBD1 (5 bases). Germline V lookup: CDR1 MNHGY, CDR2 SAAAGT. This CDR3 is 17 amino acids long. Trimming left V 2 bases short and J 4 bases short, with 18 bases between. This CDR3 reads CASSYLGASGRNQPQHF. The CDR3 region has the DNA TGTGCCAGCAGTTACCTTGGGGCGAGCGGCAGAAATCAGCCCCAGCATTTT.

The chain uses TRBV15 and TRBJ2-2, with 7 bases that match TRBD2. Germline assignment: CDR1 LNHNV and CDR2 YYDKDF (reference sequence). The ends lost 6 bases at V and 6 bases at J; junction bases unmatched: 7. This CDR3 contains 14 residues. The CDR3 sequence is CATSWSRGAGELFF. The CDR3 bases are TGTGCCACCAGTTGGTCCCGGGGGGCCGGGGAGCTGTTTTTT.

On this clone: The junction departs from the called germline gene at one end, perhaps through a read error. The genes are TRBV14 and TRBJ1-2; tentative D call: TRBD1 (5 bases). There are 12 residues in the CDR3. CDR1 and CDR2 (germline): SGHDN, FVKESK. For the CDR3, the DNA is TGTGCCAGCAGCCAAACCACAGGTCCTGAGCACTTC. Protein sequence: CASSQTTGPEHF.

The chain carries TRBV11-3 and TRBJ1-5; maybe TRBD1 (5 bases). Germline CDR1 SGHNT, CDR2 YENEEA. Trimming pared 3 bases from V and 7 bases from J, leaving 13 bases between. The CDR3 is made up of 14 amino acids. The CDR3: CASSLGGTEQPQHF. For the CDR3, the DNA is TGTGCCAGCAGCTTGGGAGGGACGGAACAGCCCCAGCATTTT.

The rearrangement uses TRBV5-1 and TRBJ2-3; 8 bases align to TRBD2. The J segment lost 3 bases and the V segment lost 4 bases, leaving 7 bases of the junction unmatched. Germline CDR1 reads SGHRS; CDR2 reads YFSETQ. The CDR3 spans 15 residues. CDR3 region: CASSPRGGGTDTQYF. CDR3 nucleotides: TGCGCCAGCAGCCCCCGGGGGGGTGGAACAGATACGCAGTATTTT.

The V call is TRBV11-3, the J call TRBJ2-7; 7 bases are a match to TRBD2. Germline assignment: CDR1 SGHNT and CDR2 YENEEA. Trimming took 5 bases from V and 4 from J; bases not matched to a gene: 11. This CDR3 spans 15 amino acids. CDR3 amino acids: CASSPVGGSWYEQYF. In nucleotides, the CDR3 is TGTGCCAGCAGCCCCGTGGGCGGGAGTTGGTACGAGCAGTACTTC.

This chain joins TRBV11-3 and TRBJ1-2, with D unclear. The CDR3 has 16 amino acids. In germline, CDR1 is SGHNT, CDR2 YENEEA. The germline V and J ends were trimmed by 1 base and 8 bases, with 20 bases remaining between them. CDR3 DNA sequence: TGTGCCAGCAGCTTAGGCCCCGTCAGAAATGACCTCGGCTACACCTTC. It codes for CASSLGPVRNDLGYTF.

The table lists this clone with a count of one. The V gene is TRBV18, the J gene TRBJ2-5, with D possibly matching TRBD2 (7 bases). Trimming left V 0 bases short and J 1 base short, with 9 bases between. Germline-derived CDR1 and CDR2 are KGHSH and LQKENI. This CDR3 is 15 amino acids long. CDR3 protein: CASSPPGGGQETQYF. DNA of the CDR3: TGTGCCAGCTCACCACCGGGAGGGGGCCAAGAGACCCAGTACTTC. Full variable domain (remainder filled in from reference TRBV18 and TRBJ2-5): NAGVMQNPRHLVRRRGQEARLRCSPMKGHSHVYWYRQLPEEGLKFMVYLQKENIIDESGMPKERFSAEFPKEGPSILRIQQVVRGDSAAYFCASSPPGGGQETQYFGPGTRLLVL.

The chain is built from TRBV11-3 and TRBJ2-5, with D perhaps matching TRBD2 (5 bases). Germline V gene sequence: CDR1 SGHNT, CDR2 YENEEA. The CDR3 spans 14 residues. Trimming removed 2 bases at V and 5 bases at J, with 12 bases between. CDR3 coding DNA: TGTGCCAGCAGCTTACTTCGGGGTGGGGAGACCCAGTACTTC. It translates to CASSLLRGGETQYF.